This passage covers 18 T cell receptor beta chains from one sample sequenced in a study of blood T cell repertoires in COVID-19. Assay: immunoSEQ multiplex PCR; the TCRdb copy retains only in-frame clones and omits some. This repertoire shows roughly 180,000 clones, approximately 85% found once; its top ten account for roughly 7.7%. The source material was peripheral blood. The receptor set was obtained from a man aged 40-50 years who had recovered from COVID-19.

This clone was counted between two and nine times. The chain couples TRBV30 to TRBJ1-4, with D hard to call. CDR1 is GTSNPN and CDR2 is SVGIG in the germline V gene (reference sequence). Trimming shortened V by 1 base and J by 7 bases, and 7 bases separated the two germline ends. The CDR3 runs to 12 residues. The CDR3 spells CAWSESGEKLFF. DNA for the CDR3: TGTGCCTGGAGTGAGTCAGGTGAAAAACTGTTTTTT.

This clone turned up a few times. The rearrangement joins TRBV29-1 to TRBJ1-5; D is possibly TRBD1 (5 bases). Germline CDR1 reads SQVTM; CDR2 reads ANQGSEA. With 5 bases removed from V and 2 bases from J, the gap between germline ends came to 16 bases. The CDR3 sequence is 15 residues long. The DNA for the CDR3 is TGCAGCGTTATATCTCAGGGTGGGGGCAATCAGCCCCAGCATTTT. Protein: CSVISQGGGNQPQHF. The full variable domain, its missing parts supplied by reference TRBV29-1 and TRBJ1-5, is SAVISQKPSRDICQRGTSLTIQCQVDSQVTMMFWYRQQPGQSLTLIATANQGSEATYESGFVIDKFPISRPNLTFSTLTVSNMSPEDSSIYLCSVISQGGGNQPQHFGDGTRLSIL.

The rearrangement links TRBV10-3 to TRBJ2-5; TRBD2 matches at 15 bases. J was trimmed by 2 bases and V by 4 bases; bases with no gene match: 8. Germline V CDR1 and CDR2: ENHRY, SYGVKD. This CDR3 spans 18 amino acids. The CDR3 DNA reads TGTGCCATCAGTGGGGGACTAGCGGGGGGACAACTTCAAGAGACCCAGTACTTC. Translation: CAISGGLAGGQLQETQYF.

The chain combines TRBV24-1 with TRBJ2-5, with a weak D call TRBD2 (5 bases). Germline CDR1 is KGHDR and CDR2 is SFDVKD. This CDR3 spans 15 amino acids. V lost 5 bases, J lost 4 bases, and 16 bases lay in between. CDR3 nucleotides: TGTGCCACCAGTGGTCGGCCTATCGAGGGAGAGACCCAGTACTTC. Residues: CATSGRPIEGETQYF.

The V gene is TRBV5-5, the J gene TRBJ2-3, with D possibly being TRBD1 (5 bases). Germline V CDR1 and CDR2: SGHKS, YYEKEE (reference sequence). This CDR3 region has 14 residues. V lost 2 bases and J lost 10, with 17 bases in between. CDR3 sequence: CASSFGQGEVSQYF. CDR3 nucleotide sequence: TGTGCCAGCAGCTTTGGCCAGGGTGAGGTTTCGCAGTATTTT.

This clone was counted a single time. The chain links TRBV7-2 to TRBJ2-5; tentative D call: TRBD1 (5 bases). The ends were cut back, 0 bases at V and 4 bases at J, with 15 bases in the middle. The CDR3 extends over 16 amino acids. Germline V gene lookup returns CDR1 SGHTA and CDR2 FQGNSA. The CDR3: CASSLAPGMARETQYF. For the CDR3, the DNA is TGTGCCAGCAGCTTAGCTCCAGGGATGGCCAGAGAGACCCAGTACTTC.

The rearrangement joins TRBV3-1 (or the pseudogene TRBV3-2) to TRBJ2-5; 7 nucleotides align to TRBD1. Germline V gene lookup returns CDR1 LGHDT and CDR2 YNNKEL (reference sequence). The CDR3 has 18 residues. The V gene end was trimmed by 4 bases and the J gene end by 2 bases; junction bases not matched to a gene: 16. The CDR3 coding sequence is TGTGCCAGCAGCCCCGGAGCGTTCTTTAGGGGACAGCAAGAGACCCAGTACTTC. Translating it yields CASSPGAFFRGQQETQYF.

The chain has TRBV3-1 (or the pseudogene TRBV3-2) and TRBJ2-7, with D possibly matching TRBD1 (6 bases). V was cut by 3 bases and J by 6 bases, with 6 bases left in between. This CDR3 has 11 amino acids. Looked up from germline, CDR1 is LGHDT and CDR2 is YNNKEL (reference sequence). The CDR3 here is CASSQTGEQYF. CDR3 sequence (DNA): TGTGCCAGCAGCCAGACAGGCGAGCAGTACTTC.

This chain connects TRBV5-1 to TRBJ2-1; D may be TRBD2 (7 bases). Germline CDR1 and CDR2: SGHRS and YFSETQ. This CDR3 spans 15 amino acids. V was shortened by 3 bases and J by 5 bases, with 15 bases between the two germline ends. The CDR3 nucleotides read TGCGCCAGCAGCTCCCGGGGGGCGGGCGACAATGAGCAGTTCTTC. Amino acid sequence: CASSSRGAGDNEQFF.

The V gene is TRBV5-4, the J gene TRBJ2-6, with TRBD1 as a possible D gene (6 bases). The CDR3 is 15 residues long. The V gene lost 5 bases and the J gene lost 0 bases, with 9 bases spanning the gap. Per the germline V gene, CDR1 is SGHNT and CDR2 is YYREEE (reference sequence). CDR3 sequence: CASRLDSSGANVLTF. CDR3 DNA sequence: TGTGCCAGCAGACTGGACAGCTCTGGGGCCAACGTCCTGACTTTC.

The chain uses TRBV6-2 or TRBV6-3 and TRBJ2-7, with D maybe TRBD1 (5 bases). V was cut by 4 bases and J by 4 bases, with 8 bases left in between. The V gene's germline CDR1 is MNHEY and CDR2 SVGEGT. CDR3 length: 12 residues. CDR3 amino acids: CASSFQGYEQYF. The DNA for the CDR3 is TGTGCCAGCAGTTTCCAGGGTTACGAGCAGTACTTC.

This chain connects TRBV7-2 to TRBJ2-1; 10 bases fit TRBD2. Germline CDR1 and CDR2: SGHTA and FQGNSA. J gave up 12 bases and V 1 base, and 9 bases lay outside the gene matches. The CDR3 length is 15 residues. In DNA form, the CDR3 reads TGTGCCAGCAGCTTAGGCGGGCTAGCGGGGGATGTGCAGTTCTTC. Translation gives CASSLGGLAGDVQFF.

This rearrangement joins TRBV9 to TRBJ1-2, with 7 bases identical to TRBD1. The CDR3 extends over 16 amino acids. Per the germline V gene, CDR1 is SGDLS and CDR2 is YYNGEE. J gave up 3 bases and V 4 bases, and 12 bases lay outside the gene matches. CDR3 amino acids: CASSQPSTGKDYGYTF. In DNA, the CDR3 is TGTGCCAGCAGCCAACCGTCGACAGGGAAGGACTATGGCTACACCTTC.

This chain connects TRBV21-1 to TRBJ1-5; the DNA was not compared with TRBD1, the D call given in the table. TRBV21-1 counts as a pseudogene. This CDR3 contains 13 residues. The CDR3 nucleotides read TGTGCCAGCAGCAAGGACAGGGATCAGCCCCAGCATTTT. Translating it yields CASSKDRDQPQHF.

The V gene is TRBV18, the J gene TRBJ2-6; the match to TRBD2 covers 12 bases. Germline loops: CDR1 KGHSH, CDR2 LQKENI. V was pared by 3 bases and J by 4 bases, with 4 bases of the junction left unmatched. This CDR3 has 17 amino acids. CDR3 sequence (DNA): TGTGCCAGCTCACCGACTAGCGGGAGATCAGGGGCCAACGTCCTGACTTTC. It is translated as CASSPTSGRSGANVLTF.

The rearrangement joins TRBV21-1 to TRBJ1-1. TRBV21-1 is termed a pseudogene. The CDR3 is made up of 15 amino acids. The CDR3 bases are TGTGCCAGCAGCATTACTCCCCGTGGGGGGACTGAAGCTTTCTTT. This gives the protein CASSITPRGGTEAFF.

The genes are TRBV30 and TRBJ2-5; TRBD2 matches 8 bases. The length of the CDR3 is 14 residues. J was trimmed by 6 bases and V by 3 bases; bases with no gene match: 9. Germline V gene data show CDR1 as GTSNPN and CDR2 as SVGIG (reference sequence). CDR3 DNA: TGTGCCTGGAGGGGCAGCGGGAGAACTAAGACCCAGTACTTC. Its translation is CAWRGSGRTKTQYF. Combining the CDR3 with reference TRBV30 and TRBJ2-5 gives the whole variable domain SQTIHQWPATLVQPVGSPLSLECTVEGTSNPNLYWYRQAAGRGLQLLFYSVGIGQISSEVPQNLSASRPQDRQFILSSKKLLLSDSGFYLCAWRGSGRTKTQYFGPGTRLLVL.

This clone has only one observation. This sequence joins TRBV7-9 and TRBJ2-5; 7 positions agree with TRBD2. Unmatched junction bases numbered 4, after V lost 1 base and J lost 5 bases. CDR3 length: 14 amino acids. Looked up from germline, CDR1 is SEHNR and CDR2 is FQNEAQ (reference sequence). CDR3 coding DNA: TGTGCCAGCAGCTTAGTCGGGGGGAGGGAGACCCAGTACTTC. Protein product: CASSLVGGRETQYF. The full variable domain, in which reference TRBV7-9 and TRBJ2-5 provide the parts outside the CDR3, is DTGVSQNPRHKITKRGQNVTFRCDPISEHNRLYWYRQTLGQGPEFLTYFQNEAQLEKSRLLSDRFSAERPKGSFSTLEIQRTEQGDSAMYLCASSLVGGRETQYFGPGTRLLVL.